These 4 T cell receptor beta chains were all obtained from the same sample, sequenced in a study of OX40 agonist ivuxolimab in advanced cancers. The repertoire was sequenced with immunoSEQ multiplex PCR; TCRdb's copy has only in-frame clones and lacks some. Here the sample spans roughly 8,200 clones, more than 60% being singletons. Here the sequenced sample was CD4+ or CD8+ T cells sorted from blood, taken in a trial of the OX40 agonist ivuxolimab. These receptors were collected from an adult with an advanced solid tumor such as melanoma, head and neck, liver or kidney cancer.

The V and J genes are TRBV4-3 and TRBJ2-1; 11 bases fit TRBD2. With V trimmed by 4 bases and J by 4 bases, 9 bases remained unmatched. Germline V lookup: CDR1 LGHNA, CDR2 YSLEER. CDR3 length: 17 residues. In DNA, the CDR3 is TGCGCCAGCAGCCGGGATCAAGGGACTAGCGGTTACAATGAGCAGTTCTTC. It yields the protein CASSRDQGTSGYNEQFF.

The table lists this clone with a count of one. The chain uses TRBV4-1 and TRBJ2-1; D uncertain. The CDR3 contains 12 residues. Germline assignment: CDR1 MGHRA and CDR2 YSYEKL. V was clipped by 1 base and J by 9 bases, with 7 bases between them. The CDR3 region has the DNA TGCGCCAGCAGCCAAGGGGGTAGTGAGCAGTTCTTC. It translates to CASSQGGSEQFF.

This chain joins TRBV7-8 and TRBJ2-7, with 7 bases identical to TRBD1. This CDR3 comprises 15 residues. Unmatched junction bases numbered 12, after V lost 4 bases and J lost 6 bases. Germline V CDR1 and CDR2: SGHVS, FQNEAQ. CDR3 in amino acids: CASSSVQGPSGEQYF. DNA for the CDR3: TGTGCCAGCAGCTCGGTACAGGGGCCGTCGGGCGAGCAGTACTTC.

V is TRBV9 and J is TRBJ2-7; no clear D. The CDR3 contains 13 residues. Trimming stripped 0 bases from V and 0 bases from J, with 4 bases between. Germline assignment: CDR1 SGDLS and CDR2 YYNGEE. The CDR3 sequence: CASSVGDSYEQYF. In DNA form, the CDR3 reads TGTGCCAGCAGCGTAGGAGACTCCTACGAGCAGTACTTC.